These 13 T cell receptor beta chains were sequenced from one sample in a study of T cell repertoires in cytomegalovirus infection. TCRdb independently ran MiXCR on the reads; one entry per CDR3 protein. The data show fewer than 900,000 distinct CDR3 sequences, 29% seen once. What these receptors recognize is not known. This specimen consisted of cultured CD8+ T cells from PBMCs, obtained from culture after CMV antigen stimulation. These receptors all stem from a human donor in good health (CMV status not recorded). Some clones in this sample may be carry-over from other donors' samples.

Only a few counts were recorded for this clonotype. Written as DNA, the CDR3 is TGTGCCAGCAGTCGCCTTGGCGGGGGCAGCACAGATACGCAGTATTTT. Translation gives CASSRLGGGSTDTQYF. The gene calls are TRBV6-2 or TRBV6-3 and TRBJ2-3, with TRBD2 as a possible D gene (7 bases). The CDR3 is 16 amino acids. The ends were cut back, 5 bases at V and 0 bases at J, with 15 bases in the middle. CDR1 and CDR2 from the germline V gene are MNHEY and SVGEGT.

This clonotype was counted at least ten times. The genes are TRBV11-1 and TRBJ2-1; D possibly matches TRBD1 or TRBD2 (6 bases each). CDR3 length equals 15 residues. The germline gives CDR1 SGHAT, CDR2 FQDESV (reference sequence). The ends were cut back, 1 base at V and 8 bases at J, with 15 bases in the middle. The CDR3 coding sequence is TGTGCCAGCAGCTTAGAGGGGGGCCTTACTGATGAGCAGTTCTTC. It is translated as CASSLEGGLTDEQFF.

A few counts support this clonotype. The chain joins TRBV28 to TRBJ2-1; D is uncertain. The germline CDR1 and CDR2 sequences are MDHEN and SYDVKM. The CDR3 extends over 12 amino acids. Deletions cut 3 bases from V and 7 bases from J, with 7 bases between. The CDR3 coding sequence is TGTGCCAGCAGTTTTGGCCCAAATGAGCAGTTCTTC. This encodes CASSFGPNEQFF.

This clonotype was counted between two and nine times. The CDR3 loop is CATSRDGGGQETQYF. The CDR3, as DNA: TGTGCCACCAGCAGAGATGGGGGGGGGCAAGAGACCCAGTACTTC. The chain couples TRBV15 to TRBJ2-5; TRBD2 agrees at 7 bases. The CDR3 is 15 residues long. J lost 2 bases, V lost 0 bases, and 3 bases had no gene match. Germline lookup yields CDR1 LNHNV and CDR2 YYDKDF (reference sequence).

In this sample, this clonotype turned up a few times. For the CDR3, the DNA is TGCGCCAGCAGCTTGGGACGGATGGCAGATACGCAGTATTTT. The encoded protein is CASSLGRMADTQYF. The chain has TRBV5-1 and TRBJ2-3, with D unresolved. Trimming took off 0 bases at V and 4 bases at J, with 9 bases between the two ends. Germline V gene sequence: CDR1 SGHRS, CDR2 YFSETQ. The CDR3 sequence is 14 residues long.

The chain carries TRBV29-1 and TRBJ2-7; D is uncertain. The CDR3 extends over 12 amino acids. CDR1 is SQVTM, CDR2 ANQGSEA, per germline. V gave up 5 bases and J gave up 2 bases, with 10 bases separating them. The CDR3 region has the DNA TGCAGCGTTTTGGCAAGTCCCTACGAGCAGTACGTC. Amino acid sequence: CSVLASPYEQYV.

The rearrangement links TRBV4-1 to TRBJ2-1, with D possibly matching TRBD1 (5 bases). Per the germline V gene, CDR1 is MGHRA and CDR2 is YSYEKL. Trimming shortened V by 0 bases and J by 5 bases, and 14 bases separated the two germline ends. The CDR3 is made up of 16 amino acids. DNA of the CDR3: TGCGCCAGCAGCCAAGAGGGTCCAGGGATTAACAATGAGCAGTTCTTC. As protein: CASSQEGPGINNEQFF.

There are a few counts of this clonotype. This chain uses TRBV7-9 with TRBJ1-3; D is ambiguous. CDR1 is SEHNR, CDR2 FQNEAQ, per germline (reference sequence). The CDR3 extends over 14 amino acids. The V and J ends lost 7 bases and 4 bases respectively, with 14 bases between them. The CDR3, as DNA: TGTGCCAGCATCCCTCAGAGTTCGGGAAACACCATATATTTT. Its translation: CASIPQSSGNTIYF.

This clonotype appeared a few times. V usage is TRBV7-6 and J usage is TRBJ2-7; TRBD1 aligns across 8 bases. Looked up from germline, CDR1 is SGHVS and CDR2 is FNYEAQ. With 5 bases clipped from V and 3 bases from J, the junction kept 9 bases outside the gene matches. The CDR3 is 15 residues long. The CDR3 bases are TGTGCCAGCAGCCAGGGGGACAGGAGTCTCTACGAGCAGTACGTC. It specifies CASSQGDRSLYEQYV.

The sample holds many counts of this clonotype. This chain joins TRBV12-3 or TRBV12-4 and TRBJ1-2; D might be TRBD1 (5 bases). This CDR3 is 13 amino acids long. Trimming removed 6 bases at V and 8 bases at J, with 16 bases between. The CDR3 here is CASRPPGPGGYTF. CDR3 coding DNA: TGTGCCAGCAGACCCCCGGGACCTGGGGGCTACACCTTC.

This clonotype turned up a few times. The genes are TRBV29-1 and TRBJ1-2, with 8 bases lining up with TRBD1. There are 12 residues in the CDR3. CDR1 and CDR2 (germline): SQVTM, ANQGSEA. Trimming removed 5 bases from V and 2 bases from J; junction bases left unmatched: 1. As DNA, the CDR3 is TGCAGCGTTTGGACAGGGAACTATGGCTACACCTTC. This translates into CSVWTGNYGYTF.

The table lists this clonotype with a few counts. The rearrangement uses TRBV5-5 and TRBJ2-7; no clear D. V shed 3 bases and J shed 1 base, with 14 bases lying between them. The CDR3 length is 15 residues. Germline V gene sequence: CDR1 SGHKS, CDR2 YYEKEE (reference sequence). The CDR3 region has the DNA TGTGCCAGCAGCTACGCTCGGGCGATATCCTACGAGCAGTACTTC. Amino acids: CASSYARAISYEQYF.

V is TRBV6-1 and J is TRBJ2-7; TRBD1 matches 7 bases. V lost 6 bases and J lost 0; bases outside the gene matches: 8. Germline V gene sequence: CDR1 MNHNS, CDR2 SASEGT. This CDR3 comprises 15 residues. CDR3 region: CASRTAGGSSYEQYF. In DNA form, the CDR3 reads TGTGCCAGCAGAACCGCAGGGGGTAGCTCCTACGAGCAGTACTTC.